This section outlines one TCR beta chain sequence together with its context. The protocol was immunoSEQ multiplex PCR, while the TCRdb copy is restricted to in-frame clones and leaves out a portion. The repertoire holds 150,000 to 200,000 clones, with around 88% as singletons. The sample comes from a study of control samples from healthy donors and cancer patients. V lost 7 bases and J 5 bases, leaving 18 bases between the germline ends. Germline V gene data show CDR1 as SGHNT and CDR2 as YYREEE (reference sequence). The CDR3 has 14 amino acids. The V call is TRBV5-4, the J call TRBJ1-1; D is possibly TRBD1 (5 bases). The TCR comes from a woman younger than 45 in good health. Sequenced: blood. In nucleotides, the CDR3 is TGTGCCAGCGCGAGCCGCAGGGTTGGGACTGAAGCTTTCTTT. This codes for CASASRRVGTEAFF.